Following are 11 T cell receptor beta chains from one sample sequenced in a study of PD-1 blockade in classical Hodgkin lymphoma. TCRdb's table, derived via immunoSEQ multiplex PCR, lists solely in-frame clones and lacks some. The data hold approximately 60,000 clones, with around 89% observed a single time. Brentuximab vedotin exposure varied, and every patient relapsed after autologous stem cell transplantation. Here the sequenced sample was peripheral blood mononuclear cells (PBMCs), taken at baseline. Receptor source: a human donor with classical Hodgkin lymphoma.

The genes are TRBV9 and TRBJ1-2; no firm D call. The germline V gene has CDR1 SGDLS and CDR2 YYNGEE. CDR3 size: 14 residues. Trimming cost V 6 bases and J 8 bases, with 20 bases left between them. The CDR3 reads CASTREPSVQGYTF. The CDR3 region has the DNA TGTGCCAGCACCCGGGAACCCAGCGTCCAAGGCTACACCTTC.

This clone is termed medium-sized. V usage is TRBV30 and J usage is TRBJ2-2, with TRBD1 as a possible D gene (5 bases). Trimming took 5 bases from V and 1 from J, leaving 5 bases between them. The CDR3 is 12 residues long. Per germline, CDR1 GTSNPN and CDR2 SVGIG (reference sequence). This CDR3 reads CAWGQNTGELFF. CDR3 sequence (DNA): TGTGCCTGGGGACAGAACACCGGGGAGCTGTTTTTT.

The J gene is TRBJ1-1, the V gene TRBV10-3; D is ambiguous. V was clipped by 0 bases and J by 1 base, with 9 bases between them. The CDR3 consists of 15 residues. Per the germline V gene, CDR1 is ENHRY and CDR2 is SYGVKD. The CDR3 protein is CAISESGGSNTEAFF. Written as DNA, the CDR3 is TGTGCCATCAGTGAGTCTGGAGGGTCGAACACTGAAGCTTTCTTT.

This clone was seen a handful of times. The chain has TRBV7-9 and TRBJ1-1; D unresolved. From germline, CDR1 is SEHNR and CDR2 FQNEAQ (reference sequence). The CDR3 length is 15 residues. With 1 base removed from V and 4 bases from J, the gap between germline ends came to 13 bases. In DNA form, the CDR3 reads TGTGCCAGCAGCTTAGACATGTTAGGAACCACTGAAGCTTTCTTT. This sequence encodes CASSLDMLGTTEAFF. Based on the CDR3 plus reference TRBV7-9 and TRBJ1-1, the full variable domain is DTGVSQNPRHKITKRGQNVTFRCDPISEHNRLYWYRQTLGQGPEFLTYFQNEAQLEKSRLLSDRFSAERPKGSFSTLEIQRTEQGDSAMYLCASSLDMLGTTEAFFGQGTRLTVV.

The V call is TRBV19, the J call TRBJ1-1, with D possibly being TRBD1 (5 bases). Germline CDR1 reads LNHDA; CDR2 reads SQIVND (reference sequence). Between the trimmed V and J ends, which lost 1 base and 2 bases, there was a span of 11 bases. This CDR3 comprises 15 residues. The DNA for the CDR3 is TGTGCCAGTAGTATAGCTAGGGGAGTAAACACTGAAGCTTTCTTT. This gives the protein CASSIARGVNTEAFF.

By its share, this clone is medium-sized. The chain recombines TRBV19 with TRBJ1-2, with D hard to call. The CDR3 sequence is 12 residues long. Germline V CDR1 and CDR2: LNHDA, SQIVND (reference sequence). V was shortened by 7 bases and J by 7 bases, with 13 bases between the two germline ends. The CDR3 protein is CASTREDFGYTF. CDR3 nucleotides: TGTGCCAGTACAAGGGAAGATTTTGGCTACACCTTC.

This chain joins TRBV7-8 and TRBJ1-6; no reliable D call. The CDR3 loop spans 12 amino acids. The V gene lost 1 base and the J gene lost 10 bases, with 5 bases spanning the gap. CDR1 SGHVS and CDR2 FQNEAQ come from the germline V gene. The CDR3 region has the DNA TGTGCCAGCAGCTTAGTAGGGTCACCCCTCCACTTT. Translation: CASSLVGSPLHF. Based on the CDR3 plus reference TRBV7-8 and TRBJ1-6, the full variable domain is GAGVSQSPRYKVAKRGQDVALRCDPISGHVSLFWYQQALGQGPEFLTYFQNEAQLDKSGLPSDRFFAERPEGSVSTLKIQRTQQEDSAVYLCASSLVGSPLHFGNGTRLTVT.

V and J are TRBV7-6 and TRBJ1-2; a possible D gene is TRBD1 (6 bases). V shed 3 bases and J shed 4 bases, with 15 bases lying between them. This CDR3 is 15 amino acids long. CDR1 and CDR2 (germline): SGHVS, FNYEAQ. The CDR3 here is CASSFGEGDPYGYTF. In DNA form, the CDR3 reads TGTGCCAGCAGCTTTGGGGAGGGGGACCCCTATGGCTACACCTTC.

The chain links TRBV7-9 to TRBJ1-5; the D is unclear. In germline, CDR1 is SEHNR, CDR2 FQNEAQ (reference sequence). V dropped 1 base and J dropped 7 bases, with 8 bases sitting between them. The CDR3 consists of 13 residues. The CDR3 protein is CASSLEVTQPQHF. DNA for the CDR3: TGTGCCAGCAGCTTAGAGGTGACACAGCCCCAGCATTTT. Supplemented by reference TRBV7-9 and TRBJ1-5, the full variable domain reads DTGVSQNPRHKITKRGQNVTFRCDPISEHNRLYWYRQTLGQGPEFLTYFQNEAQLEKSRLLSDRFSAERPKGSFSTLEIQRTEQGDSAMYLCASSLEVTQPQHFGDGTRLSIL.

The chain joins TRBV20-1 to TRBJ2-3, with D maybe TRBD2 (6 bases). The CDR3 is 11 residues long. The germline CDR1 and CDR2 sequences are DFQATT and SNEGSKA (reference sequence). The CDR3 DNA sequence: TGCAGATGGGACTTAACAGATACGCAGTATTTT. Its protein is CRWDLTDTQYF.

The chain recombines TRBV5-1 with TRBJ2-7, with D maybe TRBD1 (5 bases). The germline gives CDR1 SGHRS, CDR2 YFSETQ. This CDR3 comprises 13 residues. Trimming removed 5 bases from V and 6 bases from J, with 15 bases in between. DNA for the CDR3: TGCGCCAGCAGTCCCAGGAAGGGGTCCGAGCAGTACTTC. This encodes CASSPRKGSEQYF.